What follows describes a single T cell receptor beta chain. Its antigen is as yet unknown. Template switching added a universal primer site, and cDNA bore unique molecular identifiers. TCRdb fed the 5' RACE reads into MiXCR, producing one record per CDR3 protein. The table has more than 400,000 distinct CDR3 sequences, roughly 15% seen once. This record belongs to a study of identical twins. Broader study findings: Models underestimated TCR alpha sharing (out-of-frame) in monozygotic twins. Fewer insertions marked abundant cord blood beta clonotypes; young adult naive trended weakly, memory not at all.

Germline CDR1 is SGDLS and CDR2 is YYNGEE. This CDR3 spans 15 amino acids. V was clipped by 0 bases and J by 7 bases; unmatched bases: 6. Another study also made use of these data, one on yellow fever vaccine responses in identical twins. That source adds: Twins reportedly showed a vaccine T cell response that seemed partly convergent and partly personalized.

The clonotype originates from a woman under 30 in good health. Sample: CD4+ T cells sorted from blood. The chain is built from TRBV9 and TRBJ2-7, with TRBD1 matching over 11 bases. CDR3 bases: TGTGCCAGCAGCGTAGAAGGGACAGGGGGTCTTGAGCAGTACTTC. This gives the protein CASSVEGTGGLEQYF. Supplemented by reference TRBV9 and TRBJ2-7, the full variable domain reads DSGVTQTPKHLITATGQRVTLRCSPRSGDLSVYWYQQSLDQGLQFLIQYYNGEERAKGNILERFSAQQFPDLHSELNLSSLELGDSALYFCASSVEGTGGLEQYFGPGTRLTVT.